This T cell receptor beta chain was profiled in a study of blood T cell repertoires in COVID-19. The wider study: The United States, Italy and Spain supplied acute and convalescent COVID-19 samples. PBMCs, B-cell-depleted T cells, or T cells were the source of the cDNA or gDNA that made up the material.

Source study methods: The authors estimated nucleated cell counts from reference gene primer amplification. TCRdb's copy holds only in-frame clones and misses some; the assay was immunoSEQ multiplex PCR. That table supplies the V and J calls and clone size; D and trimming were determined from the DNA. The data hold 65,000 or so clones, with just under 85% observed a single time. Germline loops: CDR1 LNHDA, CDR2 SQIVND (reference sequence). The V gene lost 1 base and the J gene lost 3 bases, with 13 bases spanning the gap. The CDR3 spans 16 residues. This sequence originates from a man aged 55 to 69 with acute or convalescent COVID-19. The chain combines TRBV19 with TRBJ1-5; weak D call: TRBD1 (5 bases). The sequenced sample was peripheral blood. The CDR3: CASSIGIGVTNQPQHF. The CDR3 DNA reads TGTGCCAGTAGTATAGGTATAGGGGTTACCAATCAGCCCCAGCATTTT. Full variable domain (remainder filled in from reference TRBV19 and TRBJ1-5): DGGITQSPKYLFRKEGQNVTLSCEQNLNHDAMYWYRQDPGQGLRLIYYSQIVNDFQKGDIAEGYSVSREKKESFPLTVTSAQKNPTAFYLCASSIGIGVTNQPQHFGDGTRLSIL.